The next 19 T cell receptor beta chains were all read from a single sample in a study of blood T cell repertoires in COVID-19. The protocol was immunoSEQ multiplex PCR, while the TCRdb copy is restricted to in-frame clones and leaves out a portion. This sample has roughly 280,000 clones, with approximately 89% found just once. The specimen sequenced was PBMCs or T cells enriched from blood (not recorded which). The source of these receptors is a woman in her sixties or seventies who had recovered from COVID-19.

This clone was detected only once. The chain joins TRBV6-4 to TRBJ2-3; TRBD2 agrees at 9 bases. This CDR3 spans 16 amino acids. Trimming removed 4 bases from V and 4 bases from J; junction bases left unmatched: 9. Germline V gene data show CDR1 as MRHNA and CDR2 as SNTAGT. Here the CDR3 reads CASSVQAAGGADTQYF. The CDR3 nucleotides read TGTGCCAGCAGTGTCCAAGCTGCGGGAGGGGCAGATACGCAGTATTTT.

As concerns this clone: One junction end disagrees with the germline gene, perhaps due to a read error. V gene TRBV6-2 or TRBV6-3 combines with J gene TRBJ1-1; D is undetermined. The CDR3 loop spans 17 amino acids. CDR1 MNHEY and CDR2 SVGEGT come from the germline V gene. CDR3 coding DNA: TGTGCCAGCAGTCACTCTCCGGTGGAGTTCATGAACACTGAAGCTTTCTTT. Translating it yields CASSHSPVEFMNTEAFF.

The rearrangement uses TRBV19 and TRBJ2-1, with 7 bases lining up with TRBD1. The CDR3 is made up of 17 amino acids. In germline, CDR1 is LNHDA, CDR2 SQIVND (reference sequence). After removal of 3 bases from V and 0 bases from J, the junction contained 8 bases not matched to a gene. The CDR3 region has the DNA TGTGCCAGTAGTATGAATCAGGGGGTCCTCTCCTACAATGAGCAGTTCTTC. As protein: CASSMNQGVLSYNEQFF.

This chain connects TRBV9 to TRBJ2-1, with D possibly being TRBD2 (6 bases). This CDR3 contains 18 residues. Germline CDR1 reads SGDLS; CDR2 reads YYNGEE. V gave up 0 bases and J gave up 3 bases, with 19 bases separating them. Here the CDR3 DNA reads TGTGCCAGCAGCGTAGAGGGTTGGAGGGGACGGTTCTACAATGAGCAGTTCTTC. It yields the protein CASSVEGWRGRFYNEQFF.

This rearrangement joins TRBV14 to TRBJ2-3; possibly TRBD2 for D (6 bases). Trimming pared 4 bases from V and 4 bases from J, leaving 12 bases between. Germline loops: CDR1 SGHDN, CDR2 FVKESK. This CDR3 has 14 residues. Here the CDR3 reads CASSRAREADTQYF. The DNA for the CDR3 is TGTGCCAGCAGCCGGGCGAGGGAGGCAGATACGCAGTATTTT. Combining the CDR3 with reference TRBV14 and TRBJ2-3 gives the whole variable domain EAGVTQFPSHSVIEKGQTVTLRCDPISGHDNLYWYRRVMGKEIKFLLHFVKESKQDESGMPNNRFLAERTGGTYSTLKVQPAELEDSGVYFCASSRAREADTQYFGPGTRLTVL.

V usage is TRBV5-1 and J usage is TRBJ2-7, with D possibly being TRBD2 (5 bases). Trimming removed 0 bases from V and 7 bases from J, with 11 bases in between. The CDR3 contains 13 residues. From germline, CDR1 is SGHRS and CDR2 YFSETQ. The CDR3 region is CASSLVGGGEQYF. Here the CDR3 DNA reads TGCGCCAGCAGCTTGGTTGGCGGAGGAGAGCAGTACTTC.

The V and J genes are TRBV11-1 and TRBJ1-6; the D gene is possibly TRBD1 (5 bases). This CDR3 is 13 amino acids long. Deletions cut 3 bases from V and 12 bases from J, with 12 bases between. Germline V CDR1 and CDR2: SGHAT, FQDESV (reference sequence). Written as DNA, the CDR3 is TGTGCCAGCAGCTTCGCCCAGGGTAGACCCCTCCACTTT. Translating it yields CASSFAQGRPLHF. Using reference TRBV11-1 and TRBJ1-6 for the parts outside the CDR3, the full variable domain is EAEVAQSPRYKITEKSQAVAFWCDPISGHATLYWYRQILGQGPELLVQFQDESVVDDSQLPKDRFSAERLKGVDSTLKIQPAELGDSAMYLCASSFAQGRPLHFGNGTRLTVT.

V is TRBV10-3 and J is TRBJ2-1; 11 bases are a match to TRBD2. The V gene's germline CDR1 is ENHRY and CDR2 SYGVKD. There are 14 residues in the CDR3. The trim removed 6 bases at V and 5 bases at J, leaving 3 bases unmatched. The CDR3 DNA is TGTGCCATCAGGGATAGCGGGGGGGACAATGAGCAGTTCTTC. Translation gives CAIRDSGGDNEQFF.

This chain joins TRBV12-3 or TRBV12-4 and TRBJ1-2; D call uncertain. CDR3 length: 13 amino acids. V was clipped by 1 base and J by 4 bases, with 7 bases between them. In DNA form, the CDR3 reads TGTGCCAGCAGTTTAGTGGCGGGCTATGGCTACACCTTC. As protein: CASSLVAGYGYTF.

The rearrangement uses TRBV5-4 and TRBJ2-1; D perhaps matches TRBD2 (7 bases). CDR3 length: 12 amino acids. Germline CDR1 and CDR2: SGHNT and YYREEE (reference sequence). The V end was cut by 4 bases, the J end by 9 bases, with 11 bases between. CDR3 nucleotide sequence: TGTGCCAGCAGCAGGGGGGGGGCTGAGCAGTTCTTC. Amino acids: CASSRGGAEQFF.

The chain uses TRBV6-1 and TRBJ1-6; D remains unclear. The germline CDR1 and CDR2 sequences are MNHNS and SASEGT. V was clipped by 3 bases and J by 8 bases, with 20 bases between them. This CDR3 contains 17 residues. CDR3 region: CASSDLVRRGMDSPLHF. The CDR3 DNA is TGTGCCAGCAGTGACCTTGTCCGGCGGGGAATGGATTCACCCCTCCACTTT.

The V call is TRBV3-1 (or the pseudogene TRBV3-2), the J call TRBJ1-3; the match to TRBD1 covers 8 bases. With 0 bases clipped from V and 7 bases from J, the junction kept 11 bases outside the gene matches. Germline V gives CDR1 LGHDT, CDR2 YNNKEL (reference sequence). There are 17 residues in the CDR3. CDR3 sequence (DNA): TGTGCCAGCAGCCAAGATCCAGGACAGGGTTTCCCGAACACCATATATTTT. Residues: CASSQDPGQGFPNTIYF.

The chain is built from TRBV9 and TRBJ2-1; 9 nucleotides line up with TRBD2. The germline CDR1 and CDR2 sequences are SGDLS and YYNGEE. J lost 1 base, V lost 2 bases, and 4 bases had no gene match. The CDR3 runs to 16 residues. CDR3 in DNA: TGTGCCAGCAGCGTTAGCGGGAGTAGGTCCTACAATGAGCAGTTCTTC. This sequence encodes CASSVSGSRSYNEQFF. The variable domain in full, with the rest retrieved from reference TRBV9 and TRBJ2-1, is DSGVTQTPKHLITATGQRVTLRCSPRSGDLSVYWYQQSLDQGLQFLIQYYNGEERAKGNILERFSAQQFPDLHSELNLSSLELGDSALYFCASSVSGSRSYNEQFFGPGTRLTVL.

The chain uses TRBV25-1 and TRBJ2-7; tentatively, D is TRBD1 (6 bases). The germline V gene encodes CDR1 MGHDK and CDR2 SYGVNS. V lost 3 bases, J lost 4 bases, and 10 bases lay in between. The CDR3 has 13 residues. In nucleotides, the CDR3 is TGTGCCAGCAGTGACCCTCAGGGGTACGAGCAGTACTTC. Translation: CASSDPQGYEQYF.

V and J are TRBV11-3 and TRBJ2-7; weak D call: TRBD2 (7 bases). V lost 5 bases to trimming and J lost 5 bases, with 16 bases between them. Per the germline V gene, CDR1 is SGHNT and CDR2 is YENEEA. There are 14 residues in the CDR3. The CDR3 nucleotides are TGTGCCAGCAGCCCTTGGGGAGGGGGGAACGAGCAGTACTTC. Amino acid sequence: CASSPWGGGNEQYF.

The chain combines TRBV28 with TRBJ1-1; weak D call: TRBD1 (6 bases). The CDR3 has 14 amino acids. Trimming shortened V by 5 bases and J by 6 bases, and 16 bases separated the two germline ends. Germline assignment: CDR1 MDHEN and CDR2 SYDVKM. The CDR3 protein is CASSPGGYFPEAFF. Written as DNA, the CDR3 is TGTGCCAGCAGTCCGGGGGGCTATTTCCCTGAAGCTTTCTTT.

This chain links TRBV30 with TRBJ1-3; D remains unclear. The CDR3 contains 15 residues. V lost 3 bases to trimming and J lost 0 bases, with 12 bases between them. The V gene's germline CDR1 is GTSNPN and CDR2 SVGIG (reference sequence). The CDR3 nucleotides are TGTGCCTGGAGCGGCGGCACCAGCTCTGGAAACACCATATATTTT. Protein: CAWSGGTSSGNTIYF.

This clone appeared a single time. The chain employs TRBV30 and TRBJ1-1; no clear D. CDR1 GTSNPN and CDR2 SVGIG come from the germline V gene (reference sequence). The germline V and J ends were trimmed by 3 bases and 1 base, with 6 bases remaining between them. The CDR3 is 12 amino acids. The CDR3 here is CAWSPQNTEAFF. Written as DNA, the CDR3 is TGTGCCTGGAGCCCCCAGAACACTGAAGCTTTCTTT.

The V gene is TRBV7-6, the J gene TRBJ2-7; 7 bases match TRBD2. The CDR3 has 14 residues. Germline trimming cut 3 bases from V and 2 bases from J; bases unmatched to any gene: 4. Looked up from germline, CDR1 is SGHVS and CDR2 is FNYEAQ. CDR3 region: CASSLSGNTYEQYF. CDR3 nucleotide sequence: TGTGCCAGCAGCTTGAGCGGGAATACCTACGAGCAGTACTTC.